This TCR beta chain was sequenced in a study of blood T cells in healthy people across ages. The donors, healthy Caucasians from Russia, were aged 6 to 90. Per-sample PBMC isolation yielded at least 7 million cells. V gave up 7 bases and J gave up 10 bases, with 14 bases separating them. This CDR3 contains 11 residues. Germline V CDR1 and CDR2: SQVTM, ANQGSEA. For the second PCR, which ran for about 6 to 12 cycles, a sample-barcoded 5' primer and a J-beta primer mix were used. Each CDR3 protein is one row after TCRdb ran MiXCR on the 5' RACE reads. The sample lists 850,000 or so distinct CDR3 sequences; less than 35% were seen once.

Sequencing was done on a sample of blood. This TCR was sampled from an elderly woman in good health. The J gene is TRBJ2-1, the V gene TRBV29-1; D may be TRBD2 (6 bases). The CDR3 spells CSAPEGFEQFF. Here the CDR3 DNA reads TGCAGCGCCCCGGAGGGTTTCGAGCAGTTCTTC.